Below are 17 T cell receptor beta chains sequenced from a single sample in a study of blood T cell repertoires in COVID-19. The data were produced by immunoSEQ multiplex PCR, yet TCRdb's version contains in-frame clones alone and is incomplete. The sample lists roughly 230,000 clones; under 90% were seen once. The sample was PBMCs or T cells enriched from blood (not recorded which). These receptors were taken from an older woman who had recovered from COVID-19.

This sequence joins TRBV7-2 and TRBJ2-5, with 12 positions matching TRBD2. Germline CDR1 is SGHTA and CDR2 is FQGNSA. J gave up 5 bases and V 2 bases, and 6 bases lay outside the gene matches. This CDR3 contains 16 residues. The chain's CDR3 is CASSLTTSGSRETQYF. As DNA, the CDR3 is TGTGCCAGCAGCTTAACGACTAGCGGGAGTCGGGAGACCCAGTACTTC.

The rearrangement uses TRBV9 and TRBJ2-3, with D perhaps matching TRBD2 (6 bases). Trimming stripped 2 bases from V and 3 bases from J, with 13 bases between. The germline V gene encodes CDR1 SGDLS and CDR2 YYNGEE. The CDR3 sequence is 15 residues long. The CDR3 is CASSVEGTRTDTQYF. The CDR3 nucleotides are TGTGCCAGCAGCGTCGAAGGGACTCGAACAGATACGCAGTATTTT.

The chain carries TRBV7-9 and TRBJ1-4, with 7 nucleotides matching TRBD1. This CDR3 is built from 14 residues. Trimming removed 4 bases from V and 5 bases from J; junction bases left unmatched: 4. Germline-derived CDR1 and CDR2 are SEHNR and FQNEAQ (reference sequence). In DNA, the CDR3 is TGTGCCAGCAGCTCGGGACAGTCCAATGAAAAACTGTTTTTT. It translates to CASSSGQSNEKLFF.

The chain has TRBV2 and TRBJ1-6; no firm D call. This CDR3 region has 14 residues. V shed 4 bases and J shed 9 bases, with 13 bases lying between them. Germline V gene lookup returns CDR1 SNHLY and CDR2 FYNNEI. CDR3 residues: CASSVGQRRSPLHF. The CDR3 DNA reads TGTGCCAGCAGTGTGGGCCAACGCCGTTCACCCCTCCACTTT.

The chain recombines TRBV27 with TRBJ2-7; 10 positions match TRBD1. Germline CDR1 MNHEY, CDR2 SMNVEV (reference sequence). The CDR3 has 13 amino acids. CDR3 in DNA: TGTCAGATGAGGGACAGGGGCCCCTACGAGCAGTACTTC. This translates into CQMRDRGPYEQYF.

The rearrangement joins TRBV6-5 to TRBJ1-1; a possible D gene is TRBD1 (5 bases). This CDR3 spans 16 amino acids. The ends were cut back, 2 bases at V and 1 base at J, with 14 bases in the middle. Germline V gives CDR1 MNHEY, CDR2 SVGAGI. The CDR3 sequence is CASSYPPYRGNTEAFF. DNA of the CDR3: TGTGCCAGCAGTTACCCTCCTTATAGGGGGAACACTGAAGCTTTCTTT.

The chain recombines TRBV9 with TRBJ2-7; TRBD2 agrees at 9 bases. Germline V gene sequence: CDR1 SGDLS, CDR2 YYNGEE. The CDR3 extends over 15 amino acids. The V gene end was trimmed by 0 bases and the J gene end by 4 bases; junction bases not matched to a gene: 5. The CDR3 DNA reads as TGTGCCAGCAGCGTAGATCCTAGCGGGGTTTACGAGCAGTACTTC. Protein: CASSVDPSGVYEQYF.

In its sample, this clone was seen a few times. The CDR3: CASSALDRLNTEAFF. Written as DNA, the CDR3 is TGTGCCAGCAGTGCCTTGGACAGATTGAACACTGAAGCTTTCTTT. The J gene is TRBJ1-1, the V gene TRBV28; D perhaps matches TRBD1 (6 bases). The germline V and J ends were trimmed by 5 bases and 0 bases, with 13 bases remaining between them. Germline CDR1 reads MDHEN; CDR2 reads SYDVKM. There are 15 residues in the CDR3.

This chain links TRBV27 with TRBJ1-1, with 9 bases aligning to TRBD1. The CDR3 totals 15 residues. Looked up from germline, CDR1 is MNHEY and CDR2 is SMNVEV (reference sequence). V dropped 6 bases and J dropped 5; count of bases not matched to a gene: 10. Written as DNA, the CDR3 is TGTGCCAGCAGGCTACAGGGGGCAATGGGAACTGAAGCTTTCTTT. Protein sequence: CASRLQGAMGTEAFF.

The chain recombines TRBV6-8 with TRBJ2-7; TRBD2 matches 14 bases. The CDR3 has 17 residues. V lost 0 bases to trimming and J lost 2 bases; unmatched junction nucleotides: 3. Germline CDR1 reads MNHGY; CDR2 reads SAAAGT. CDR3 sequence (DNA): TGTGCCAGCAGTTACTCGACTAGCGGGAGGGCTGCCTACGAGCAGTACTTC. Its protein product is CASSYSTSGRAAYEQYF.

The chain combines TRBV3-1 (or the pseudogene TRBV3-2) with TRBJ2-5; 8 nucleotides align to TRBD1. CDR3 size: 16 residues. The germline V gene has CDR1 LGHDT and CDR2 YNNKEL (reference sequence). V shed 1 base and J 4 bases; nucleotides not matched to a gene: 8. CDR3 coding DNA: TGTGCCAGCAGCCAAGGGTCCAGGGGGCGAGGAGAGACCCAGTACTTC. This sequence encodes CASSQGSRGRGETQYF.

CDR3 sequence (DNA): TGTGCCAGCAGCCCCAGTTTAGCGGGCCGATACGAGCAGTACTTC. As protein: CASSPSLAGRYEQYF. V gene TRBV14 combines with J gene TRBJ2-7; 7 bases fit TRBD2. V shed 4 bases, J shed 4 bases, and the junction held 10 bases outside the gene matches. The CDR3 is 15 residues long. Looked up from germline, CDR1 is SGHDN and CDR2 is FVKESK. Variable domain in full (rest from reference TRBV14 and TRBJ2-7): EAGVTQFPSHSVIEKGQTVTLRCDPISGHDNLYWYRRVMGKEIKFLLHFVKESKQDESGMPNNRFLAERTGGTYSTLKVQPAELEDSGVYFCASSPSLAGRYEQYFGPGTRLTVT.

As DNA, the CDR3 is TGCAGCGTTTCCCTCGACAGAACCTATGGCTACACCTTC. It specifies CSVSLDRTYGYTF. V and J are TRBV29-1 and TRBJ1-2, with a possible D match to TRBD1 (5 bases). This CDR3 has 13 residues. The V end lost 5 bases, the J end lost 4 bases, and 14 bases lay between the germline ends. Germline assignment: CDR1 SQVTM and CDR2 ANQGSEA.

As DNA, the CDR3 is TGCGCCAGCAGCTCCCAGGGAAGCACAGATACGCAGTATTTT. This translates into CASSSQGSTDTQYF. The chain couples TRBV5-1 to TRBJ2-3, with TRBD1 as a possible D gene (5 bases). This CDR3 is built from 14 residues. With 3 bases removed from V and 0 bases from J, the gap between germline ends came to 8 bases. From germline, CDR1 is SGHRS and CDR2 YFSETQ.

The CDR3 protein is CASSIRLASRETQYF. CDR3 DNA sequence: TGTGCCAGTAGTATACGGCTAGCATCCCGAGAGACCCAGTACTTC. This rearrangement joins TRBV19 to TRBJ2-5; D might be TRBD2 (5 bases). With 2 bases removed from V and 4 bases from J, the gap between germline ends came to 14 bases. CDR1 and CDR2 (germline): LNHDA, SQIVND (reference sequence). This CDR3 contains 15 residues. Full variable domain (outside the CDR3, taken from reference TRBV19 and TRBJ2-5): DGGITQSPKYLFRKEGQNVTLSCEQNLNHDAMYWYRQDPGQGLRLIYYSQIVNDFQKGDIAEGYSVSREKKESFPLTVTSAQKNPTAFYLCASSIRLASRETQYFGPGTRLLVL.

The rearrangement links TRBV11-2 to TRBJ1-5; 7 bases map to TRBD1. The V gene end was trimmed by 2 bases and the J gene end by 2 bases; junction bases not matched to a gene: 3. Per germline, CDR1 SGHAT and CDR2 FQNNGV. The CDR3 contains 15 residues. CDR3 sequence (DNA): TGTGCCAGCAGCTTATACGGACAGGGCAATCAGCCCCAGCATTTT. Translating gives CASSLYGQGNQPQHF.

V gene TRBV18 combines with J gene TRBJ1-6, with D uncertain. With 1 base removed from V and 3 bases from J, the gap between germline ends came to 7 bases. This CDR3 spans 15 amino acids. Germline loops: CDR1 KGHSH, CDR2 LQKENI. In nucleotides, the CDR3 is TGTGCCAGCTCACCACGGGGAGACTATAATTCACCCCTCCACTTT. Protein: CASSPRGDYNSPLHF.